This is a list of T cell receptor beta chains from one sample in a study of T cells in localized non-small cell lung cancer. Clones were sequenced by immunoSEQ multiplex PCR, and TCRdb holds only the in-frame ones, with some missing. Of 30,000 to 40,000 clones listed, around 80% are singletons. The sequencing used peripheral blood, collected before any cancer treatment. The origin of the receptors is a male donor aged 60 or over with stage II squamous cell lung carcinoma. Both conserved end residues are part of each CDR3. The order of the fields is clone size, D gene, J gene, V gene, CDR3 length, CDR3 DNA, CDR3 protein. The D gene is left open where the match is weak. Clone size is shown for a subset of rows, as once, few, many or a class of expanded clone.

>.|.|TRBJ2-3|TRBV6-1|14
TGTGCCAGCAGTGAAGCTTGGAGATCAGATACGCAGTATTTT
CASSEAWRSDTQYF
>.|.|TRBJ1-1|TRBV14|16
TGTGCCAGCAGCCCAATACGAGGACCTTCGAACACTGAAGCTTTCTTT
CASSPIRGPSNTEAFF
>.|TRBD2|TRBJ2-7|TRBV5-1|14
TGCGCCAGCAGGGCCAGCGGGAGCGGGTACGAGCAGTACTTC
CASRASGSGYEQYF
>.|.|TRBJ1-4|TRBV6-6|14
TGTGCCAGCAGCTCCGGACAGCTTAATGAAAAACTGTTTTTT
CASSSGQLNEKLFF
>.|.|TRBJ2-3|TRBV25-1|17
TGTGCCAGCAGTGCTCTTAAGGTATTTCCCGACACAGATACGCAGTATTTT
CASSALKVFPDTDTQYF
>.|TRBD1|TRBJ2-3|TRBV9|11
TGTGCCAGCAGCGCCGGGACAGGCCAGTATTTT
CASSAGTGQYF
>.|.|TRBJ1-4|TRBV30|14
TGTGCCTGGGGAATACAGCGGTCTAATGAAAAACTGTTTTTT
CAWGIQRSNEKLFF
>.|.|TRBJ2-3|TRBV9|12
TGTGCCAGCAGCGTCGGGGAAGATACGCAGTATTTT
CASSVGEDTQYF
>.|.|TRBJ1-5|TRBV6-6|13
TGTGCCAGCAGTTGGACGCGCAATCAGCCCCAGCATTTT
CASSWTRNQPQHF
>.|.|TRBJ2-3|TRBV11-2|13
TGTGCCAGCAGATCCACTAGTGGAGGTACGCAGTATTTT
CASRSTSGGTQYF
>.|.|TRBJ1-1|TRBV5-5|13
TGTGCCAGCAGCCTAGCTCAGTACACTGAAGCTTTCTTT
CASSLAQYTEAFF
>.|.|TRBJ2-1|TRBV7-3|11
TGTGCCAGCAGCTTCGGGGGCGAGCAGTTCTTC
CASSFGGEQFF
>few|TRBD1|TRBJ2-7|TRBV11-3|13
TGTGCCAGCAGCTTTCGGACAGGGAACGAGCAGTACTTC
CASSFRTGNEQYF
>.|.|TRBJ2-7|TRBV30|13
TGTGCTTGGGGACGGACACTTAACTACGAGCAGTACTTC
CAWGRTLNYEQYF
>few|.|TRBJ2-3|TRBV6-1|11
TGTGCCAGCAGTAGGGGGGATACGCAGTATTTT
CASSRGDTQYF
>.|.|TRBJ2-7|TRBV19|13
TGTGCCAGTAGTAGGGACATAACCTACGAGCAGTACTTC
CASSRDITYEQYF
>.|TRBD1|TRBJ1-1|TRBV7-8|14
TGTGCCAGCAGCGCCGGGACAGCCAACACTGAAGCTTTCTTT
CASSAGTANTEAFF
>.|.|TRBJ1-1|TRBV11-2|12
TGTGCCAGCACCTTGGGGCGAACTGAAGCTTTCTTT
CASTLGRTEAFF
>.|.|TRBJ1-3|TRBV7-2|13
TGTGCCAGCAGCTTGCGAACAGGAAACACCATATATTTT
CASSLRTGNTIYF
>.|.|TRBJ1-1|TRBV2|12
TGTGCCAGCAGGCTCGGGCCTTCGGACGCTTTCTTT
CASRLGPSDAFF
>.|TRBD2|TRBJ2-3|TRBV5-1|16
TGCGCCAGCAGCTTGGTCAGCGGGACGGGCACAGATACGCAGTATTTT
CASSLVSGTGTDTQYF
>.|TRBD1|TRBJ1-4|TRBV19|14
TGTGCCAGTTGGGAGGACAGGGAAGGGGAAAAACTGTTTTTT
CASWEDREGEKLFF
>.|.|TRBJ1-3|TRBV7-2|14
TGTGCCAGCAGCAAGGGGGGATCTGGAAACACCATATATTTT
CASSKGGSGNTIYF
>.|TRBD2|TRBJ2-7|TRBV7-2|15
TGTGCCAGCAGCCTAGCGGGAACCCCGGTGGACGAGCAGTACTTC
CASSLAGTPVDEQYF
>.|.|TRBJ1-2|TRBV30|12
TGTGCCTGGAGGCCGACGGGCCGAGGCTACACCTTC
CAWRPTGRGYTF
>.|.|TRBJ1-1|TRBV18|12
TGTGCCAGCTCACCAGGACACGTTGAAGCTTTCTTT
CASSPGHVEAFF
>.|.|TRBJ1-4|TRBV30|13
TGTGCCTGGAGTGTACAGATCGGTGAAAAACTGTTTTTT
CAWSVQIGEKLFF
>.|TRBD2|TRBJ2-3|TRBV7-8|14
TGTGCCAGCAGCTTGGCGGGAGTAACGGATACGCAGTATTTT
CASSLAGVTDTQYF
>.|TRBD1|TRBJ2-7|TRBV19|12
TGTGCCAGCCGGGACAGAACCTACGAGCAGTACTTC
CASRDRTYEQYF
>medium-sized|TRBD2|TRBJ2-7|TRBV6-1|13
TGTGCCAGCAGGGCTAGGGACTACTACGAGCAGTACTTC
CASRARDYYEQYF
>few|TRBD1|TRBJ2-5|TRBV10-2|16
TGCGCCAGCAGTGAAGGGACAGGGGGCTTTCGGGAGACCCAGTACTTC
CASSEGTGGFRETQYF
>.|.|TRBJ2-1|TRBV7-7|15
TGTGCCAGCAGCTTAACTAGTCACTCCTACAATGAGCAGTTCTTC
CASSLTSHSYNEQFF
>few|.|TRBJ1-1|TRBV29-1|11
TGCAGCGTTGAAACTTTCACTGAAGCTTTCTTT
CSVETFTEAFF
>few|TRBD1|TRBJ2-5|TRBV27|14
TGTGCCAGCAGTTTATACAGGGGCCAAGAGACCCAGTACTTC
CASSLYRGQETQYF
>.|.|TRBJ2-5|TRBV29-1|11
TGCAGCGTTGAATTCTCAGAGACCCAGTACTTC
CSVEFSETQYF
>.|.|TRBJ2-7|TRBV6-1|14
TGTGCCAGCAGTGCGGGACCGGGTTACTACGGGCAGTACTTC
CASSAGPGYYGQYF
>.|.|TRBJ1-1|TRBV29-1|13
TGCAGCGTTTGGAGTTTGGGGGGCACTGAAGCTTTCTTT
CSVWSLGGTEAFF
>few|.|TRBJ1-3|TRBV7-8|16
TGTGCCAGCAGCTTAGGTACAGCGATCTCTGGAAACACCATATATTTT
CASSLGTAISGNTIYF
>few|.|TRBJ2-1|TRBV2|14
TGTGCCAGCAGTGAGGGCCTCTCCTACAATGAGCAGTTCTTC
CASSEGLSYNEQFF
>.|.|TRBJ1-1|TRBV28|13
TGTGCCAGCAGTTTAAGGGTCAGAGCTGAAGCTTTCTTT
CASSLRVRAEAFF
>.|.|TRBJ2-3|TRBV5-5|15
TGTGCCAGCAGCTTCGGCGGGGTTTACACAGATACGCAGTATTTT
CASSFGGVYTDTQYF
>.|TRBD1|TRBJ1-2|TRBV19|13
TGTGCCAGTAGTATAGATCAACAGGGGAGCTACACCTTC
CASSIDQQGSYTF
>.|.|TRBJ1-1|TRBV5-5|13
TGTGCCAGCAGCTGGGGGACGAACACTGAAGCTTTCTTT
CASSWGTNTEAFF
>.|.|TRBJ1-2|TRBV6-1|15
TGTGCCAGCAGCCAAAGGGGGGATATCAACTATGGCTACACCTTC
CASSQRGDINYGYTF
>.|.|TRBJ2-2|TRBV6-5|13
TGTGCCAGCAGTCCGCTGAACACCGGGGAGCTGTTTTTT
CASSPLNTGELFF
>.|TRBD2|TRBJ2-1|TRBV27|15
TGTGCCAGCAGTTCTCGGACTAGCGGTTACAATGAGCAGTTCTTC
CASSSRTSGYNEQFF
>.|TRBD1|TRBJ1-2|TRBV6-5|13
TGTGCCAGCAGTGGGGGACAGCTTTATGGCTACACCTTC
CASSGGQLYGYTF
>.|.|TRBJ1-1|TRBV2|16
TGTGCCAGCAGTGAAGCGCTTCGGGGTTTGAACACTGAAGCTTTCTTT
CASSEALRGLNTEAFF
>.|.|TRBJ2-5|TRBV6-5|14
TGTGCCAGCAGACGCTCAAGTAGTTGGGAGACCCAGTACTTC
CASRRSSSWETQYF
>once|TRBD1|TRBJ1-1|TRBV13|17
TGTGCCAGCAGCTTACTAGGGGGCGGGGGCGAGAACACTGAAGCTTTCTTT
CASSLLGGGGENTEAFF
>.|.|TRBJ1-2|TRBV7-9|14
TGTGCCAGCAGCTTATCCCAGGGGCACTATGGCTACACCTTC
CASSLSQGHYGYTF
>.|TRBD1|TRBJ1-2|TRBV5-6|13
TGTGCCAGCAGCCCGGGACAGGGGAGCGGCTACACCTTC
CASSPGQGSGYTF
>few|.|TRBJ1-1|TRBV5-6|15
TGTGCCAGCAGCTTGTTGGGGGAATGGGACACTGAAGCTTTCTTT
CASSLLGEWDTEAFF
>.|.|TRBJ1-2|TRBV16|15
TGTGCCAGCAGCCAACGTCGGACAGCATCCTATGGCTACACCTTC
CASSQRRTASYGYTF